The 11 T cell receptor beta chains listed next were all sequenced from one sample in a study of blood T cell repertoires in COVID-19. Data came from immunoSEQ multiplex PCR; TCRdb stores just in-frame clones and leaves some out. This sample has almost 80,000 clones, with 80% to 95% found just once. The sample was peripheral blood. These receptors came from a woman aged 80 or over with acute or convalescent COVID-19.

The gene calls are TRBV6-5 and TRBJ2-7; TRBD2 might be the D (6 bases). The length of the CDR3 is 15 residues. Trimming left V 9 bases short and J 6 bases short, with 24 bases between. From germline, CDR1 is MNHEY and CDR2 SVGAGI. The CDR3 nucleotides are TGTGCCAGTCCCCGAGGATTGGAGGGGAAAGGCGAGCAGTACTTC. Its translation: CASPRGLEGKGEQYF.

The chain employs TRBV5-4 and TRBJ2-1, with a tentative D call TRBD2 (5 bases). This CDR3 has 13 amino acids. Per germline, CDR1 SGHNT and CDR2 YYREEE (reference sequence). The V gene lost 2 bases and the J gene lost 5 bases, with 8 bases spanning the gap. In DNA form, the CDR3 reads TGTGCCAGCAGCTTCGAGACTAACAATGAGCAGTTCTTC. Amino acid sequence: CASSFETNNEQFF. The full variable domain, with the rest looked up from reference TRBV5-4 and TRBJ2-1, is ETGVTQSPTHLIKTRGQQVTLRCSSQSGHNTVSWYQQALGQGPQFIFQYYREEENGRGNFPPRFSGLQFPNYSSELNVNALELDDSALYLCASSFETNNEQFFGPGTRLTVL.

The chain links TRBV12-3 or TRBV12-4 to TRBJ1-6; perhaps TRBD1 as D (5 bases). This CDR3 region has 13 residues. Trimming pared 7 bases from V and 8 bases from J, leaving 12 bases between. CDR3 in amino acids: CASTSGTHSPLHF. CDR3 in DNA: TGTGCCAGCACCTCAGGGACTCATTCACCCCTCCACTTT.

This clone was seen once. This rearrangement joins TRBV2 to TRBJ1-5, with 9 bases fitting TRBD1. Germline V gene data show CDR1 as SNHLY and CDR2 as FYNNEI. The CDR3 is made up of 13 amino acids. V dropped 9 bases and J dropped 6; count of bases not matched to a gene: 6. The CDR3 DNA is TGTGCCAGTGCCGGACAGGGGAGTCAGCCCCAGCATTTT. It encodes CASAGQGSQPQHF.

The V call is TRBV4-1, the J call TRBJ1-6; 10 bases agree with TRBD1. The J segment lost 6 bases and the V segment lost 1 base, leaving 3 bases of the junction unmatched. Germline loops: CDR1 MGHRA, CDR2 YSYEKL. The CDR3 loop spans 16 amino acids. CDR3 bases: TGCGCCAGCAGCCAAGGAGACAGGGGGCCTAATTCACCCCTCCACTTT. Its translation: CASSQGDRGPNSPLHF.

This chain uses TRBV16 with TRBJ1-3; D may be TRBD1 (5 bases). The CDR3 covers 17 residues. The germline CDR1 and CDR2 sequences are KGHSY and FQNENV. V dropped 4 bases and J dropped 1 base, with 17 bases sitting between them. CDR3 sequence (DNA): TGTGCCAGCAGCCCATTTCGGGGGACCTCATCTGGAAACACCATATATTTT. Amino acids: CASSPFRGTSSGNTIYF.

The V and J genes are TRBV7-2 and TRBJ2-3; 13 bases align to TRBD2. The trim removed 5 bases at V and 14 bases at J, leaving 10 bases unmatched. This CDR3 is built from 14 residues. Germline CDR1 and CDR2: SGHTA and FQGNSA. In nucleotides, the CDR3 is TGTGCCAGCAGCCTTACTAGCGGGGGGGCCTTCCCGTATTTT. Protein: CASSLTSGGAFPYF.

The V and J genes are TRBV19 and TRBJ1-2; D gene unclear. The CDR3 has 14 residues. Deletions cut 1 base from V and 2 bases from J, with 8 bases between. Germline V gene sequence: CDR1 LNHDA, CDR2 SQIVND (reference sequence). The CDR3 here is CASSIGPLNYGYTF. CDR3 in DNA: TGTGCCAGTAGTATAGGGCCGCTGAACTATGGCTACACCTTC.

The V call is TRBV4-2, the J call TRBJ1-5, with TRBD1 identical over 8 bases. This CDR3 has 17 amino acids. Germline CDR1 is LGHNA and CDR2 is YNFKEQ. The ends lost 1 base at V and 2 bases at J; junction bases unmatched: 7. The CDR3 DNA reads TGTGCCAGCAGCCAAGCCCGGACAGGGTGGGGCAATCAGCCCCAGCATTTT. It codes for CASSQARTGWGNQPQHF.

Note on this clone: The limits of the CDR3 on the DNA are not certain, so only TCRdb's listed CDR3 is given. The genes are TRBV12-1 and TRBJ2-1; TRBD2, as called in the table, went unchecked against the DNA. TRBV12-1 counts as a pseudogene. The CDR3 is 19 amino acids in total, end residues counted. The CDR3: CASSFAPGTSGGTYNEQFF.

In its sample, this clone was seen a few times. V gene TRBV4-1 combines with J gene TRBJ1-2, with 7 nucleotides matching TRBD1. Germline V CDR1 and CDR2: MGHRA, YSYEKL. CDR3 length: 17 residues. The V gene end was trimmed by 4 bases and the J gene end by 0 bases; junction bases not matched to a gene: 11. For the CDR3, the DNA is TGCGCCAGCAGCCTCGAGGGGGCCGGACCTTCTAACTATGGCTACACCTTC. Translating gives CASSLEGAGPSNYGYTF.